The rows below give T cell receptor beta chains drawn from one sample of a study of CD8+ T cells in alopecia areata. Data came from immunoSEQ multiplex PCR; TCRdb stores just in-frame clones and leaves some out. The table shows about 220,000 clones, with under 75% occurring only once. The sequencing used CD4+ T cells sorted from blood, collected at week 4, from a patient treated with tofacitinib. Receptors were obtained from a human donor with alopecia areata. The CDR3 runs from the conserved cysteine through the conserved F or W. D genes are given only for firm matches. Some rows have no size entry. The others give once, few or many, or a class for an expanded clone.

j_call d_call v_call clone_size cdr3_nt cdr3_aa
TRBJ1-5 - TRBV4-1 once TGCGCCAGCAGCCAAGGGGACACTCTTCTGGGGAATCAGCCCCAGCATTTT CASSQGDTLLGNQPQHF
TRBJ1-6 TRBD1 TRBV7-9 - TGTGCCAGCAGCTCGGGACAGCCCTCACCCCTCCACTTT CASSSGQPSPLHF
TRBJ1-1 - TRBV4-1 - TGCGCCAGCAGCCAAGGACACCGAGCCACTGAAGCTTTCTTT CASSQGHRATEAFF
TRBJ2-2 - TRBV29-1 few TGCAGCGGCCGGGTTTTAAGCACCGGGGAGCTGTTTTTT CSGRVLSTGELFF
TRBJ2-1 - TRBV29-1 - TGCAGCGTTGAAGACAGGGTTTTGTACAATGAGCAGTTCTTC CSVEDRVLYNEQFF
TRBJ1-4 TRBD1 TRBV6-6 - TGTGCCAGCAGCCAAGGACAGGGGAATGAAAAACTGTTTTTT CASSQGQGNEKLFF
TRBJ2-3 TRBD2 TRBV9 - TGTGCCAGCAGTGGCACTAGCGGGGGACCCACAGATACGCAGTATTTT CASSGTSGGPTDTQYF
TRBJ2-7 - TRBV2 - TGTGCCACAAAAGGGACGGGGGATATCTACGAGCAGTACTTC CATKGTGDIYEQYF
TRBJ2-5 - TRBV30 - TGTGCCTGGAGTGAAAGTCTAGCGACAGAGACCCAGTACTTC CAWSESLATETQYF
TRBJ1-5 - TRBV29-1 few TGCAGCGTTGCTGAACAGGTCAATCAGCCCCAGCATTTT CSVAEQVNQPQHF
TRBJ2-7 - TRBV6-1 - TGTGCCAGCAGTGAATCCGGGTTGATTTCCGAGCAGTACTTC CASSESGLISEQYF
TRBJ2-5 TRBD1 TRBV29-1 - TGCAGCGTCACCGGGACAGAGTACCAAGAGACCCAGTACTTC CSVTGTEYQETQYF